Listed below are T cell receptor beta chains from one sample, sequenced in a study of T cells in Graves' hyperthyroidism and ophthalmopathy. TCRdb re-called the multiplex PCR reads through MiXCR, storing one row per CDR3 protein. The table records a few hundred thousand distinct CDR3 sequences, about a sixth of them present only once. The sample was blood. These receptors all come from a woman aged 50 to 60 with Graves' hyperthyroidism. Both conserved end residues are part of each CDR3. D genes are given only for firm matches. Clone size appears in some rows only: once, few, many, or a class for an expanded clone.

V gene: TRBV6-6; D gene: TRBD1; J gene: TRBJ1-6; CDR3 length: 16; clone size: many; CDR3 DNA: TGTGCCAGCAGTTACACTCCGGGACAGGGAGACTCACCCCTCCACTTT; CDR3 protein: CASSYTPGQGDSPLHF
V gene: TRBV11-3; D gene: .; J gene: TRBJ2-3; CDR3 length: 15; clone size: .; CDR3 DNA: TGTGCCAGCAGCTTATCATCATTGGGTACAGATACGCAGTATTTT; CDR3 protein: CASSLSSLGTDTQYF
V gene: TRBV12-3/TRBV12-4; D gene: .; J gene: TRBJ1-1; CDR3 length: 13; clone size: .; CDR3 DNA: TGTGCCAGCATAATTTGGACGAACACTGAAGCTTTCTTT; CDR3 protein: CASIIWTNTEAFF
V gene: TRBV24-1; D gene: .; J gene: TRBJ2-1; CDR3 length: 12; clone size: many; CDR3 DNA: TGTGCCACCAGTGACCGGGGAAATGAGCAGTTCTTC; CDR3 protein: CATSDRGNEQFF
V gene: TRBV20-1; D gene: .; J gene: TRBJ2-5; CDR3 length: 14; clone size: many; CDR3 DNA: TGCAGTGCTAGAGATTTCGACGGTCAAGAGACCCAGTACTTC; CDR3 protein: CSARDFDGQETQYF
V gene: TRBV6-5; D gene: .; J gene: TRBJ1-2; CDR3 length: 15; clone size: few; CDR3 DNA: TGTGCCAGCAGTTACTCGCTGGGATTGAACTATGGCTACACCTTC; CDR3 protein: CASSYSLGLNYGYTF
V gene: TRBV12-3/TRBV12-4; D gene: TRBD2; J gene: TRBJ2-5; CDR3 length: 15; clone size: many; CDR3 DNA: TGTGCCAGCAATGTAGCGGGAGGGAAACAAGAGACCCAGTACTTC; CDR3 protein: CASNVAGGKQETQYF
V gene: TRBV28; D gene: .; J gene: TRBJ1-1; CDR3 length: 15; clone size: .; CDR3 DNA: TGTGCCAGCGGTTTGAGTCGGTCCTCGGGAACTGAAGCTTTCTTT; CDR3 protein: CASGLSRSSGTEAFF
V gene: TRBV19; D gene: .; J gene: TRBJ1-2; CDR3 length: 10; clone size: few; CDR3 DNA: TGTGCCAGCTGGAGGGGTGGCTACACCTTC; CDR3 protein: CASWRGGYTF
V gene: TRBV20-1; D gene: TRBD1; J gene: TRBJ2-3; CDR3 length: 14; clone size: many; CDR3 DNA: TGCAGTGCTAGGCAACAGGGGGTGAGAGATACGCAGTATTTT; CDR3 protein: CSARQQGVRDTQYF
V gene: TRBV7-3; D gene: .; J gene: TRBJ2-1; CDR3 length: 14; clone size: few; CDR3 DNA: TGTGCCAGCAGCTCCCAGGACTCTGCGAATGAGCAGTTCTTC; CDR3 protein: CASSSQDSANEQFF
V gene: TRBV30; D gene: .; J gene: TRBJ2-6; CDR3 length: 15; clone size: .; CDR3 DNA: TGTGCCTGGAGTGTCAGGAGGTCTGGGGCCAACGTCCTGACTTTC; CDR3 protein: CAWSVRRSGANVLTF
V gene: TRBV7-6; D gene: TRBD1; J gene: TRBJ2-7; CDR3 length: 15; clone size: many; CDR3 DNA: TGTGCCAGCAGCCCCCAACAGGGGGCGGCGTACGAGCAGTACTTC; CDR3 protein: CASSPQQGAAYEQYF
V gene: TRBV29-1; D gene: .; J gene: TRBJ2-7; CDR3 length: 14; clone size: few; CDR3 DNA: TGCAGCATGTCCATAGGGGGGAGCTCCTACGAGCAGTACTTC; CDR3 protein: CSMSIGGSSYEQYF
V gene: TRBV9; D gene: .; J gene: TRBJ1-1; CDR3 length: 15; clone size: .; CDR3 DNA: TGTGCCAGCAGCGTAGGGGTCGCGCAGAACGCTGAAGCTTTCTTT; CDR3 protein: CASSVGVAQNAEAFF
V gene: TRBV11-2; D gene: .; J gene: TRBJ2-7; CDR3 length: 13; clone size: many; CDR3 DNA: TGTGCCAGCAGCACCCGGGGGACCTACGAGCAGTACTTC; CDR3 protein: CASSTRGTYEQYF
V gene: TRBV18; D gene: .; J gene: TRBJ1-1; CDR3 length: 15; clone size: many; CDR3 DNA: TGTGCCAGCTCAGTCACTTTGGGCGGGAACACTGAAGCTTTCTTT; CDR3 protein: CASSVTLGGNTEAFF
V gene: TRBV7-6; D gene: TRBD2; J gene: TRBJ2-7; CDR3 length: 16; clone size: many; CDR3 DNA: TGTGCCAGCAGCTTAGGGGGGACTAGCGGGAGCTACGAGCAGTACTTC; CDR3 protein: CASSLGGTSGSYEQYF
V gene: TRBV30; D gene: .; J gene: TRBJ2-3; CDR3 length: 12; clone size: few; CDR3 DNA: TGTGCCTGGGCATTTAGCACAGATACGCAGTATTTT; CDR3 protein: CAWAFSTDTQYF
V gene: TRBV18; D gene: TRBD2; J gene: TRBJ2-3; CDR3 length: 17; clone size: many; CDR3 DNA: TGTGCCAGCTCACCACTTAGCGGGAGGGCCACTGGAGATACGCAGTATTTT; CDR3 protein: CASSPLSGRATGDTQYF
V gene: TRBV11-1; D gene: .; J gene: TRBJ1-4; CDR3 length: 16; clone size: .; CDR3 DNA: TGTGCCAGCAGCGTTCACAGACCGGCAACTAATGAAAAACTGTTTTTT; CDR3 protein: CASSVHRPATNEKLFF
V gene: TRBV12-3/TRBV12-4; D gene: TRBD2; J gene: TRBJ2-5; CDR3 length: 14; clone size: .; CDR3 DNA: TGTGCCAGCAATCTTGGCGGGAGGGGAGAGACCCAGTACTTC; CDR3 protein: CASNLGGRGETQYF
V gene: TRBV7-9; D gene: .; J gene: TRBJ2-2; CDR3 length: 11; clone size: once; CDR3 DNA: TGTGCCAGCATCCAAGTTAGGGAGCTGTTTTTT; CDR3 protein: CASIQVRELFF
V gene: TRBV20-1; D gene: .; J gene: TRBJ2-3; CDR3 length: 11; clone size: many; CDR3 DNA: TGCAGTGCTAGCGGCACAGATACGCAGTATTTT; CDR3 protein: CSASGTDTQYF
V gene: TRBV29-1; D gene: .; J gene: TRBJ1-2; CDR3 length: 12; clone size: once; CDR3 DNA: TGCAGCGTTGCGTCCGGGGACTATGGCCACACCTTC; CDR3 protein: CSVASGDYGHTF
V gene: TRBV7-8; D gene: .; J gene: TRBJ2-5; CDR3 length: 14; clone size: few; CDR3 DNA: TGTGCCAGCAGCGCAACGCGGGACCAAGAGACCCAGTACTTC; CDR3 protein: CASSATRDQETQYF
V gene: TRBV3-1; D gene: TRBD1; J gene: TRBJ1-5; CDR3 length: 16; clone size: .; CDR3 DNA: TGTGCCAGCAGCATGACAGGGCGGGGGAGCAATCAGCCCCAGCATTTT; CDR3 protein: CASSMTGRGSNQPQHF
V gene: TRBV6-6; D gene: TRBD1; J gene: TRBJ1-3; CDR3 length: 19; clone size: many; CDR3 DNA: TGTGCCAGCAGTTACGGGGGACAGGGTGGTATAGGCCCTGGAAACACCATATATTTT; CDR3 protein: CASSYGGQGGIGPGNTIYF
V gene: TRBV29-1; D gene: TRBD2; J gene: TRBJ2-7; CDR3 length: 14; clone size: few; CDR3 DNA: TGCAGCGCCCAACAGGGACTAGCGGTGAGGGAGCAGTACTTC; CDR3 protein: CSAQQGLAVREQYF
V gene: TRBV4-1; D gene: .; J gene: TRBJ1-1; CDR3 length: 13; clone size: many; CDR3 DNA: TGCGCCAGCAGCCAAGCTGGGAACACTGAAGCTTTCTTT; CDR3 protein: CASSQAGNTEAFF
V gene: TRBV5-1; D gene: .; J gene: TRBJ2-4; CDR3 length: 12; clone size: many; CDR3 DNA: TGCGCCAGCAGCTCCCCCGAAAACATTCAGTACTTC; CDR3 protein: CASSSPENIQYF
V gene: TRBV19; D gene: TRBD1; J gene: TRBJ1-2; CDR3 length: 15; clone size: .; CDR3 DNA: TGTGCCAGTAGTACCGGACAGGAGAATCACTATGGCTACACCTTC; CDR3 protein: CASSTGQENHYGYTF
V gene: TRBV7-9; D gene: TRBD1; J gene: TRBJ1-5; CDR3 length: 15; clone size: many; CDR3 DNA: TGTGCCAGCTCCCATGATGGACAGGGGGGTCAGCCCCAGCATTTT; CDR3 protein: CASSHDGQGGQPQHF
V gene: TRBV18; D gene: .; J gene: TRBJ1-5; CDR3 length: 17; clone size: many; CDR3 DNA: TGTGCCAGCTCAGGGGGTGGCGGCCTCGAGGGTCGTCAGCCCCAGCATTTT; CDR3 protein: CASSGGGGLEGRQPQHF
V gene: TRBV19; D gene: TRBD1; J gene: TRBJ2-7; CDR3 length: 14; clone size: few; CDR3 DNA: TGTGCCAGTAGTTGGACAGGGCCGGTAGACGAGCAGTACTTC; CDR3 protein: CASSWTGPVDEQYF
V gene: TRBV27; D gene: TRBD2; J gene: TRBJ2-1; CDR3 length: 16; clone size: few; CDR3 DNA: TGTGCCAGCAGCGCCGGGACTAGCGGGAACTACAATGAGCAGTTCTTC; CDR3 protein: CASSAGTSGNYNEQFF
V gene: TRBV27; D gene: .; J gene: TRBJ1-6; CDR3 length: 15; clone size: many; CDR3 DNA: TGTGCCAGCAGTTTATTCGGGGCAGGGGATTCACCCCTCCACTTT; CDR3 protein: CASSLFGAGDSPLHF
V gene: TRBV30; D gene: .; J gene: TRBJ2-1; CDR3 length: 10; clone size: few; CDR3 DNA: TGTGCCTGGAGTGTACGGGAGCAGTTCTTC; CDR3 protein: CAWSVREQFF
V gene: TRBV27; D gene: .; J gene: TRBJ2-7; CDR3 length: 13; clone size: many; CDR3 DNA: TGTGCCAGCAGTTTCCGGGGACGGTACGAGCAGTACTTC; CDR3 protein: CASSFRGRYEQYF
V gene: TRBV20-1; D gene: TRBD2; J gene: TRBJ2-5; CDR3 length: 13; clone size: few; CDR3 DNA: TGCAGTCTAGCGGGAGTTTCTGGAGAGACCCAGTACTTC; CDR3 protein: CSLAGVSGETQYF
V gene: TRBV11-2; D gene: TRBD2; J gene: TRBJ2-3; CDR3 length: 16; clone size: .; CDR3 DNA: TGTGCCAGCAGCTACCTTGGGGGAGGGCTGCCAGATACGCAGTATTTT; CDR3 protein: CASSYLGGGLPDTQYF
V gene: TRBV27; D gene: .; J gene: TRBJ2-7; CDR3 length: 13; clone size: many; CDR3 DNA: TGTGCCAGCAGCTCTACTAGGTCCTACGAGCAGTACTTC; CDR3 protein: CASSSTRSYEQYF
V gene: TRBV13; D gene: TRBD2; J gene: TRBJ2-1; CDR3 length: 17; clone size: many; CDR3 DNA: TGTGCCAGCAGCTTAGGGACTAGCGGGAGAGGCTACAATGAGCAGTTCTTC; CDR3 protein: CASSLGTSGRGYNEQFF
V gene: TRBV6-1; D gene: TRBD1; J gene: TRBJ1-2; CDR3 length: 14; clone size: few; CDR3 DNA: TGTGCCAGCAGTGCGGAGACAGGGGACTATGGCTACACCTTC; CDR3 protein: CASSAETGDYGYTF
V gene: TRBV6-1; D gene: TRBD2; J gene: TRBJ2-7; CDR3 length: 16; clone size: many; CDR3 DNA: TGTGCCAGCAGCTGGTCCGGGACTAGCGTATCGGACGAGCAGTACTTC; CDR3 protein: CASSWSGTSVSDEQYF
V gene: TRBV6-6; D gene: .; J gene: TRBJ1-5; CDR3 length: 13; clone size: many; CDR3 DNA: TGTGCCAGCAGTTACGATGGCAATCAGCCCCAGCATTTT; CDR3 protein: CASSYDGNQPQHF
V gene: TRBV5-1; D gene: .; J gene: TRBJ2-7; CDR3 length: 12; clone size: .; CDR3 DNA: TGCGCCAGCAGCCGCTTAGAATCCGAGCAGTACTTC; CDR3 protein: CASSRLESEQYF
V gene: TRBV7-2; D gene: .; J gene: TRBJ2-1; CDR3 length: 13; clone size: many; CDR3 DNA: TGTGCCAGCAGCCCGAAGGTGGTTGGTGAGCAGTTCTTC; CDR3 protein: CASSPKVVGEQFF
V gene: TRBV7-2; D gene: TRBD2; J gene: TRBJ2-1; CDR3 length: 15; clone size: few; CDR3 DNA: TGTGCCAGCAGCTGGACTAGCGGGAATCCAGATGAGCAGTTCTTC; CDR3 protein: CASSWTSGNPDEQFF
V gene: TRBV20-1; D gene: .; J gene: TRBJ2-5; CDR3 length: 12; clone size: .; CDR3 DNA: TGCAGTGCTGGGGGCAGGGTCGAGACCCAGTACTTC; CDR3 protein: CSAGGRVETQYF
V gene: TRBV11-3; D gene: .; J gene: TRBJ1-1; CDR3 length: 12; clone size: many; CDR3 DNA: TGTGCCAGCAGCCAGACTTGGACTGAAGCTTTCTTT; CDR3 protein: CASSQTWTEAFF